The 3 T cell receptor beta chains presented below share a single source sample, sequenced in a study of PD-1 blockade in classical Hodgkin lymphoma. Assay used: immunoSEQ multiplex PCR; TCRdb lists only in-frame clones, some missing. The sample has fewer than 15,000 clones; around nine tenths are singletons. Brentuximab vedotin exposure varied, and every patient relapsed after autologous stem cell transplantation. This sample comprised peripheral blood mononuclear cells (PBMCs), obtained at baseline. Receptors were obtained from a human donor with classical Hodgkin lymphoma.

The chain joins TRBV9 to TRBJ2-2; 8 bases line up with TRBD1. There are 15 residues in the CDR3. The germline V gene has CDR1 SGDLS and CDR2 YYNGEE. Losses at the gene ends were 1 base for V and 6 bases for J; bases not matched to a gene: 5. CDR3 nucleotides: TGTGCCAGCAGCGTAATGACAGGGGCGTCCGGGGAGCTGTTTTTT. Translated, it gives CASSVMTGASGELFF.

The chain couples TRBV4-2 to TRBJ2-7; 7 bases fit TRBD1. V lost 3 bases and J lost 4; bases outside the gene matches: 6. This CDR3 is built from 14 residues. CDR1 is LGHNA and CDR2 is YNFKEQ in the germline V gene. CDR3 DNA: TGTGCCAGCAGCCAGGCGTTACAGGGGTACGAGCAGTACTTC. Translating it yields CASSQALQGYEQYF.

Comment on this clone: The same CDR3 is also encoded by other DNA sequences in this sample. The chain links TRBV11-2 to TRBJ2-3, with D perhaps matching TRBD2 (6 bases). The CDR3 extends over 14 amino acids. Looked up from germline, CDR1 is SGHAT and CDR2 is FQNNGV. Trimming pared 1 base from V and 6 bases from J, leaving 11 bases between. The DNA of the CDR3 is TGTGCCAGCAGCTTAGTAACAGGAGGGGATACGCAGTATTTT. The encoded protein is CASSLVTGGDTQYF.